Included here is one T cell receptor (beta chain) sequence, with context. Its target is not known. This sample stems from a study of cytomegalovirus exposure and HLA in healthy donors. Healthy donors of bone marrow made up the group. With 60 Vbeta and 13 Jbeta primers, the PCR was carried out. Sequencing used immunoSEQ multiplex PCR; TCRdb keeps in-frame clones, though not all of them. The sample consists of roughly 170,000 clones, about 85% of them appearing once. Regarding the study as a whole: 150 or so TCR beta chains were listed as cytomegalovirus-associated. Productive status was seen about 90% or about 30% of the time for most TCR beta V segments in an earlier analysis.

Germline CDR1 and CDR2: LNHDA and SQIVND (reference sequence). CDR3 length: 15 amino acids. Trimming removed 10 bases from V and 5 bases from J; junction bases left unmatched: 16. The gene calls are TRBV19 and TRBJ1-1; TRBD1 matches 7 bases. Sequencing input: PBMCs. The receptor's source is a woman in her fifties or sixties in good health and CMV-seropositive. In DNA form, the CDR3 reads TGTGCCATCCGAACTGGGGGCAGGGGGAGGACTGAAGCTTTCTTT. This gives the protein CAIRTGGRGRTEAFF.